This entry lists 2 T cell receptor beta chains sequenced from one sample in a study of cytomegalovirus exposure and HLA in healthy donors. In the PCR, 60 Vbeta and 13 Jbeta primers were used. Here immunoSEQ multiplex PCR was the method, and the copy in TCRdb shows in-frame clones only, minus some. The data show over 150,000 clones, roughly 80% seen once. The sequenced material came from PBMCs. These receptor sequences come from a male donor in good health and CMV-seropositive.

The chain combines TRBV6-6 with TRBJ2-1; TRBD2 agrees at 12 bases. The CDR3 length is 15 residues. From germline, CDR1 is MNHNY and CDR2 SVGAGI (reference sequence). Trimming took 6 bases from V and 6 from J; bases not matched to a gene: 6. The CDR3, as DNA: TGTGCCAGCAGCAGGGGACTAGCGGGTTTCAATGAGCAGTTCTTC. Protein product: CASSRGLAGFNEQFF.

The chain joins TRBV5-1 to TRBJ1-4, with 12 bases identical to TRBD1. The CDR3 contains 17 residues. Germline V gene sequence: CDR1 SGHRS, CDR2 YFSETQ. CDR3 bases: TGCGTCTACCAGGGACAGGGGGCGCGAGTGGGAGGCGAAAAACTGTTTTTT. It is translated as CVYQGQGARVGGEKLFF.